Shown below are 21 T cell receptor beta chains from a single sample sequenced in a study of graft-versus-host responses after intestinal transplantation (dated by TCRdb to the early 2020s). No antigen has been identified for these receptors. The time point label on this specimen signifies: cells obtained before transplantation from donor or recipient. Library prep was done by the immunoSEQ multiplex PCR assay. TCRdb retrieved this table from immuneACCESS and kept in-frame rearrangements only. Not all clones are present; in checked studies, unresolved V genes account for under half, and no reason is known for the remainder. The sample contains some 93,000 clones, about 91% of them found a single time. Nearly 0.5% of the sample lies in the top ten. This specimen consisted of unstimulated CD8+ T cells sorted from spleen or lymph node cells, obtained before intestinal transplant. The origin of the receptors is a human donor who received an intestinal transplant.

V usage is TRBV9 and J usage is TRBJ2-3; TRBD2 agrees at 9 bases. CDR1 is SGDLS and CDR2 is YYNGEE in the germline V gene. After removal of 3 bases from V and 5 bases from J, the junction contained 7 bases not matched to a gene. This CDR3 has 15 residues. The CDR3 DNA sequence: TGTGCCAGCAGCGGCGGGGGGGCGAAGAGAGATACGCAGTATTTT. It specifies CASSGGGAKRDTQYF.

The CDR3 is CASSQGDEGGYLSYNEQFF. DNA for the CDR3: TGCGCCAGCAGCCAAGGGGACGAAGGGGGTTATCTCTCCTACAATGAGCAGTTCTTC. The chain employs TRBV4-3 and TRBJ2-1, with D maybe TRBD1 (6 bases). The CDR3 has 19 amino acids. Germline CDR1 and CDR2: LGHNA and YSLEER. V was clipped by 1 base and J by 0 bases, with 19 bases between them.

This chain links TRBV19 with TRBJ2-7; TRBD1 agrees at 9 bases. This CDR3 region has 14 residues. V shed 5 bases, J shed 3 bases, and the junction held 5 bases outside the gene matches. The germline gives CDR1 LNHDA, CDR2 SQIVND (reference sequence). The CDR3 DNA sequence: TGTGCCAGTAGTTTCACGGGACAGGGCTACGAGCAGTACTTC. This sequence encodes CASSFTGQGYEQYF.

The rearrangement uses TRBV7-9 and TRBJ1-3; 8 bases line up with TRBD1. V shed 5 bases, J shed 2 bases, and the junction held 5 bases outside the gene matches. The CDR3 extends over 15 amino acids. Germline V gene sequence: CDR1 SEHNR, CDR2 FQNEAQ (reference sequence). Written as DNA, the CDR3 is TGTGCCAGCAGCCCGCGCAGGGGGCCTGGAAACACCATATATTTT. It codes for CASSPRRGPGNTIYF.

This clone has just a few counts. The CDR3 DNA reads as TGTGCCTGGAGTGTCGGACTTACCAATCAGCCCCAGCATTTT. It is translated as CAWSVGLTNQPQHF. This chain uses TRBV30 with TRBJ1-5; D gene ambiguous. The CDR3 is 14 amino acids. Trimming removed 0 bases from V and 3 bases from J, with 9 bases in between. CDR1 is GTSNPN and CDR2 is SVGIG in the germline V gene (reference sequence).

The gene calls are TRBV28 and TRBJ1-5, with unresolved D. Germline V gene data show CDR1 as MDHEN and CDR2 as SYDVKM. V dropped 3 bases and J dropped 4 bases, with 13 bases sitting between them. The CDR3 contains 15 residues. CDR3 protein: CASSFFVGGNQPQHF. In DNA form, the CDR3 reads TGTGCCAGCAGTTTCTTTGTCGGCGGTAATCAGCCCCAGCATTTT.

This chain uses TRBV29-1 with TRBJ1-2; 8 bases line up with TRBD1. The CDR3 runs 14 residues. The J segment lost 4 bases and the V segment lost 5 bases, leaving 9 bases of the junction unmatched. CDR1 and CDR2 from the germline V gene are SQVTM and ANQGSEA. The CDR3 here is CSVSGQGGSYGYTF. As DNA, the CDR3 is TGCAGCGTTTCAGGACAGGGAGGAAGCTATGGCTACACCTTC.

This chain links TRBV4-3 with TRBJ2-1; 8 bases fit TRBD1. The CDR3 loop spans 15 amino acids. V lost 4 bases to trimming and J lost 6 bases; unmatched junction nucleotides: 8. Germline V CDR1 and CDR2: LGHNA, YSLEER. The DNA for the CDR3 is TGCGCCAGCAGCCCATGGGCAGGGGGCGGCAATGAGCAGTTCTTC. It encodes CASSPWAGGGNEQFF.

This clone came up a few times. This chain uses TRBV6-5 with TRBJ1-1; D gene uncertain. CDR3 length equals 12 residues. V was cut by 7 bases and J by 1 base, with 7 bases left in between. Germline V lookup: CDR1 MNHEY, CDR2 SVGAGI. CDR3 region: CASTWPNTEAFF. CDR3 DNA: TGTGCCAGCACGTGGCCGAACACTGAAGCTTTCTTT.

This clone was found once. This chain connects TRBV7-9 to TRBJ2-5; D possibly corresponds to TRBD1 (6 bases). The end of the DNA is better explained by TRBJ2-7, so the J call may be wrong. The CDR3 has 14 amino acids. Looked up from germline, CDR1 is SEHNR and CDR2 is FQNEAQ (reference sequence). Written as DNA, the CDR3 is TGTGCCGCAAGGGACACCTTTTATCCCTACGAGCAGTACTTC. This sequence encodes CAARDTFYPYEQYF.

CDR3 in DNA: TGTGCCAGCAGCCCTGGGGGCGGCGGGGGGTACAATGAGCAGTTCTTC. It yields the protein CASSPGGGGGYNEQFF. The V gene is TRBV11-3, the J gene TRBJ2-1; TRBD2 matches at 8 bases. The V gene end was trimmed by 5 bases and the J gene end by 4 bases; junction bases not matched to a gene: 10. Germline CDR1 reads SGHNT; CDR2 reads YENEEA. The CDR3 has 16 residues. Based on the CDR3 plus reference TRBV11-3 and TRBJ2-1, the full variable domain is EAGVVQSPRYKIIEKKQPVAFWCNPISGHNTLYWYLQNLGQGPELLIRYENEEAVDDSQLPKDRFSAERLKGVDSTLKIQPAELGDSAVYLCASSPGGGGGYNEQFFGPGTRLTVL.

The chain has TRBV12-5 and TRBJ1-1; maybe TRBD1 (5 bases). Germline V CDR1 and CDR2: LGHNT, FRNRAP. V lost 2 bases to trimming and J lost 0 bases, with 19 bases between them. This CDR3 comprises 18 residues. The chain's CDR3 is CASGLISTGPIMNTEAFF. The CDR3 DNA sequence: TGTGCTAGTGGTTTGATCTCCACAGGCCCTATCATGAACACTGAAGCTTTCTTT. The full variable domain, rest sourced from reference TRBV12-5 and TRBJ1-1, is DARVTQTPRHKVTEMGQEVTMRCQPILGHNTVFWYRQTMMQGLELLAYFRNRAPLDDSGMPKDRFSAEMPDATLATLKIQPSEPRDSAVYFCASGLISTGPIMNTEAFFGQGTRLTVV.

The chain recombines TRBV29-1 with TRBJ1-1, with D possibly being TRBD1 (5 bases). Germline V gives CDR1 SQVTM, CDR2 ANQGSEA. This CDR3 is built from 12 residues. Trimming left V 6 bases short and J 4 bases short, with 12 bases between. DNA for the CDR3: TGCAGCGTCGCTGACAGAGGCACTGAAGCTTTCTTT. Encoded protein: CSVADRGTEAFF.

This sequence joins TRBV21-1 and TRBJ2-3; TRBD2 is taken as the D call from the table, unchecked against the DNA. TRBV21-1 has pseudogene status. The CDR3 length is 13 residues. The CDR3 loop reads CATLGGITDTQYF. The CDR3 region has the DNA TGTGCCACCCTCGGGGGGATCACAGATACGCAGTATTTT.

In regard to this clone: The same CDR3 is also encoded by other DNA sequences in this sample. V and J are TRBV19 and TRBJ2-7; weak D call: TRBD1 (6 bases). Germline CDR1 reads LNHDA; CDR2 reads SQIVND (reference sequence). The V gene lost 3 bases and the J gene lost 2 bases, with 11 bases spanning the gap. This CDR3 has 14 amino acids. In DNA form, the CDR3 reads TGTGCCAGTAGTATGGGTACAGGGCCCTACGAGCAGTACTTC. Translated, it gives CASSMGTGPYEQYF.

CDR3 DNA sequence: TGTGCCAGCAGTGCCACCAGGGTATCTGGCTACACCTTC. Its protein product is CASSATRVSGYTF. The chain carries TRBV6-4 and TRBJ1-2; a possible D gene is TRBD1 (5 bases). The germline CDR1 and CDR2 sequences are MRHNA and SNTAGT. V was shortened by 4 bases and J by 7 bases, with 13 bases between the two germline ends. CDR3 length: 13 amino acids.

CDR3 bases: TGTGCCAGCTCACCGTCCACAGGATATTACTCTGAAGCTTTCTTT. Translating it yields CASSPSTGYYSEAFF. The V and J genes are TRBV18 and TRBJ1-1; possible D gene TRBD1, 5 bases. Germline V gene sequence: CDR1 KGHSH, CDR2 LQKENI. This CDR3 is 15 amino acids long. V was cut by 3 bases and J by 6 bases, with 17 bases left in between.

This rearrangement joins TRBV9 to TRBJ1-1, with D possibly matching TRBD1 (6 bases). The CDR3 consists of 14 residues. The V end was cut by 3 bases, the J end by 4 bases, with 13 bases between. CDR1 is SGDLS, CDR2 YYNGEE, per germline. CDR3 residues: CASSATTGPTEAFF. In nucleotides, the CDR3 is TGTGCCAGCAGCGCGACGACAGGACCCACTGAAGCTTTCTTT.

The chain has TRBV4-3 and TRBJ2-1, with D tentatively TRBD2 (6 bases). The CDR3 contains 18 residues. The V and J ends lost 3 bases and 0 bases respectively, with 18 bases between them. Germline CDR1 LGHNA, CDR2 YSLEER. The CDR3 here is CASSQDRGVAASYNEQFF. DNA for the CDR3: TGCGCCAGCAGCCAGGACCGCGGAGTAGCGGCCTCCTACAATGAGCAGTTCTTC.

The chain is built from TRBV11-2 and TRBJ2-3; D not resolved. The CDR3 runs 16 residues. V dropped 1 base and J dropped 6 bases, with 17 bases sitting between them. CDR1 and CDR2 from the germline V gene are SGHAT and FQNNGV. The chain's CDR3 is CASSLARYPLTDTQYF. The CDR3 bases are TGTGCCAGCAGCTTAGCCCGTTACCCTTTAACTGATACGCAGTATTTT.

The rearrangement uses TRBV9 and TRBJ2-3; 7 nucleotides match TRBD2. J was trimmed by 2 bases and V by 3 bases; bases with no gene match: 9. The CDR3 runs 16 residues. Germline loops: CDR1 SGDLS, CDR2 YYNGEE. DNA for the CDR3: TGTGCCAGCAGCGCGGAGGGACTACAAAACACAGATACGCAGTATTTT. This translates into CASSAEGLQNTDTQYF. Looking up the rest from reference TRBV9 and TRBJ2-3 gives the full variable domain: DSGVTQTPKHLITATGQRVTLRCSPRSGDLSVYWYQQSLDQGLQFLIQYYNGEERAKGNILERFSAQQFPDLHSELNLSSLELGDSALYFCASSAEGLQNTDTQYFGPGTRLTVL.